Described below is a single T cell receptor beta chain sequence and its context. The sample is drawn from a study of T cell responses to AZD1222 COVID-19 vaccine. The germline V gene encodes CDR1 SNHLY and CDR2 FYNNEI. The length of the CDR3 is 14 residues. V lost 2 bases to trimming and J lost 5 bases, with 10 bases between them. Assay used: immunoSEQ multiplex PCR; TCRdb lists only in-frame clones, some missing. Of around 100,000 clones in the sample, about 90% are singletons; the top ten hold about 5%. Specimen: peripheral blood, collected on day 0 of AZD1222 vaccination. The clonotype comes from an adult in good health. V and J are TRBV2 and TRBJ1-5; D gene ambiguous. CDR3 nucleotide sequence: TGTGCCAGCAGTGAAATTGGGTCCGATCAGCCCCAGCATTTT. Amino acids: CASSEIGSDQPQHF.